This record concerns one TCR beta chain sequence. A much larger clonotype is one base distant, so this may be a read error. This record belongs to a study of T cells in Graves' hyperthyroidism and ophthalmopathy. Amplified TCR beta CDR3 regions came from RNA transcripts. With the HTBI primer set, the TCR CDR3 went through a first round of RT-PCR. MiXCR, run by TCRdb on the multiplex PCR reads, gives a single entry per CDR3 protein. The sample yields about 510,000 distinct CDR3 sequences, about 14% seen once. This TCR came from a woman aged 40 to 50 with Graves' hyperthyroidism. The sequencing input was blood.

DNA of the CDR3: TGCGCCAGCTGGATGGGTGATTCTAGCCCCTACGAGCAGTACTTC. The encoded protein is CASWMGDSSPYEQYF. The chain links TRBV5-1 to TRBJ2-7; weak D call: TRBD2 (5 bases). Trimming stripped 7 bases from V and 2 bases from J, with 19 bases between. Germline CDR1 is SGHRS and CDR2 is YFSETQ. The CDR3 totals 15 residues. The variable domain in full, with the rest retrieved from reference TRBV5-1 and TRBJ2-7, is KAGVTQTPRYLIKTRGQQVTLSCSPISGHRSVSWYQQTPGQGLQFLFEYFSETQRNKGNFPGRFSGRQFSNSRSEMNVSTLELGDSALYLCASWMGDSSPYEQYFGPGTRLTVT.